The source of this T cell receptor (beta chain) is a study of OX40 agonist ivuxolimab in advanced cancers. Study as a whole: The patients' treatment was ivuxolimab, an agonistic anti-OX40 (CD134) antibody.

Clones were read by immunoSEQ multiplex PCR, and TCRdb kept only the in-frame ones, dropping some. The sample has tens of thousands of clones, around 86% seen once. Trimming took off 2 bases at V and 4 bases at J, with 9 bases between the two ends. Germline V lookup: CDR1 SGHTA, CDR2 FQGNSA. The CDR3 spans 14 residues. Sequencing was performed on CD4+ or CD8+ T cells sorted from blood, taken in a trial of the OX40 agonist ivuxolimab. The chain combines TRBV7-2 with TRBJ1-3; D not resolved. This TCR came from an adult with an advanced solid tumor such as melanoma, head and neck, liver or kidney cancer. DNA of the CDR3: TGTGCCAGCAGCTTAACAATTCAGGGAAACACCATATATTTT. Its translation is CASSLTIQGNTIYF.